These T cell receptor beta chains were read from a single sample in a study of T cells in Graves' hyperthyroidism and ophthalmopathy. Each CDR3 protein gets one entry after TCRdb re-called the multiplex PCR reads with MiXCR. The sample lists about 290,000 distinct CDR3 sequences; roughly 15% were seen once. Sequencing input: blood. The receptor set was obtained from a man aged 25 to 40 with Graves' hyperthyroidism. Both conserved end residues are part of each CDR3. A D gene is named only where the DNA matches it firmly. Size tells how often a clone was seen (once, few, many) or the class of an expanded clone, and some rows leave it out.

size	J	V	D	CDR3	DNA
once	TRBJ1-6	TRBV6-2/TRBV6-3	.	CASGGVGFSYNSPLHF	TGTGCCAGCGGGGGGGTGGGGTTCTCCTATAATTCACCCCTCCACTTT
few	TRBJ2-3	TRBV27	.	CASSSGATDTQYF	TGTGCCAGCAGTTCAGGAGCGACAGATACGCAGTATTTT
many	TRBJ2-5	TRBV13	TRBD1	CASSLTLGTGVRQETQYF	TGTGCCAGCAGCTTGACCCTCGGGACAGGGGTAAGGCAAGAGACCCAGTACTTC
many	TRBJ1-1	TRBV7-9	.	CASRVADPNTEAFF	TGTGCCAGCAGGGTCGCTGACCCAAACACTGAAGCTTTCTTT
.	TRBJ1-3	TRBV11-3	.	CASSPQVFGNTIYF	TGTGCCAGCAGCCCACAGGTGTTTGGAAACACCATATATTTT
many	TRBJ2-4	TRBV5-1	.	CASSSTVGVAKNIQYF	TGCGCCAGCAGCTCGACGGTGGGGGTGGCCAAAAACATTCAGTACTTC
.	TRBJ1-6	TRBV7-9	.	CASSSPPGSSYNSPLHF	TGTGCCAGCAGCTCCCCGCCGGGCAGCTCCTATAATTCACCCCTCCACTTT
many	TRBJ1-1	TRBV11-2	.	CASSLERETEAFF	TGTGCCAGCAGCTTAGAGAGGGAGACTGAAGCTTTCTTT
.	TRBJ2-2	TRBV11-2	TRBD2	CASSPGTSGRGNTGELFF	TGTGCCAGCAGCCCCGGGACTAGCGGGAGGGGGAACACCGGGGAGCTGTTTTTT
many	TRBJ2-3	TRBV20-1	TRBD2	CSALETTSGATDTQYF	TGCAGTGCCCTAGAGACGACTAGCGGGGCCACAGATACGCAGTATTTT
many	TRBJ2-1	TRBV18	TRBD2	CASSPLAGADEQFF	TGTGCCAGCTCACCGCTAGCGGGGGCGGATGAGCAGTTCTTC
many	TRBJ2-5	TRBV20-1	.	CSARVTGMSQETQYF	TGCAGTGCTAGAGTTACCGGGATGTCGCAAGAGACCCAGTACTTC
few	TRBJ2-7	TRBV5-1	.	CASSAGGGNYEQYF	TGCGCCAGCAGCGCGGGTGGCGGGAACTACGAGCAGTACTTC
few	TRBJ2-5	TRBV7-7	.	CATRIGARETQYF	TGTGCTACCAGGATCGGGGCGCGGGAGACCCAGTACTTC
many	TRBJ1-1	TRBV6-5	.	CASSYSTVTEAFF	TGTGCCAGCAGTTACTCCACGGTGACTGAAGCTTTCTTT
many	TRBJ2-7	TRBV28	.	CASSYPPGGSPYEQYF	TGTGCCAGCAGCTACCCCCCGGGGGGCTCGCCGTACGAGCAGTACTTC
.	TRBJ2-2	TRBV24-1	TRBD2	CATSDSGRAGELFF	TGTGCCACCAGTGACAGCGGGAGGGCCGGGGAGCTGTTTTTT
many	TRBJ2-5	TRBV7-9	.	CASSPQGGSGETQYF	TGTGCCAGCAGCCCCCAGGGGGGGTCGGGTGAGACCCAGTACTTC
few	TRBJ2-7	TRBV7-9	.	CASSLGVGGYEQYF	TGTGCCAGCAGCTTAGGGGTAGGGGGATACGAGCAGTACTTC
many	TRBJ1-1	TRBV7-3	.	CASSLSQGITFLNTEAFF	TGTGCCAGCAGCTTAAGCCAGGGCATAACCTTTTTGAACACTGAAGCTTTCTTT
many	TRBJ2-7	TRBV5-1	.	CASSLETENSGEQYF	TGCGCCAGCAGCTTAGAGACAGAGAATTCAGGCGAGCAGTACTTC
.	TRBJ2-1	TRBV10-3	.	CAISESPNSWTAGGEQFF	TGTGCCATCAGTGAGTCGCCCAACAGCTGGACCGCGGGCGGTGAGCAGTTCTTC
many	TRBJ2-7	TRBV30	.	CAWSVGTAEYEQYF	TGTGCCTGGAGTGTCGGGACGGCAGAGTACGAGCAGTACTTC
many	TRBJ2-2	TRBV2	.	CASSEFPRGETGELFF	TGTGCCAGCAGTGAATTCCCCAGGGGTGAGACCGGGGAGCTGTTTTTT